These 25 T cell receptor beta chains were sequenced from one sample in a study of PD-L1 blockade in urothelial cancer. As to time point: peripheral blood 6 weeks after treatment start. This table comes from immunoSEQ multiplex PCR, and its TCRdb copy is limited to in-frame clones, with some not included. The repertoire holds about 45,000 clones, with roughly 78% as singletons. The sequences come from PBMCs, collected around atezolizumab (anti-PD-L1) treatment. Receptor source: a man between 60 and 75 years old with urothelial cancer.

The gene calls are TRBV6-5 and TRBJ1-5; TRBD1 matches at 9 bases. Germline V lookup: CDR1 MNHEY, CDR2 SVGAGI. Germline trimming cut 2 bases from V and 6 bases from J; bases unmatched to any gene: 5. The CDR3 loop spans 15 amino acids. The DNA of the CDR3 is TGTGCCAGCAGTTACCGGGACAGGGAGGCTCAGCCCCAGCATTTT. Protein sequence: CASSYRDREAQPQHF.

The rearrangement uses TRBV25-1 and TRBJ2-6, with 8 bases that match TRBD1. The CDR3 has 17 residues. V shed 7 bases, J shed 0 bases, and the junction held 8 bases outside the gene matches. Germline V gene lookup returns CDR1 MGHDK and CDR2 SYGVNS. CDR3 region: CASKTGQVYSGANVLTF. In DNA, the CDR3 is TGTGCCAGCAAAACGGGACAGGTTTACTCTGGGGCCAACGTCCTGACTTTC.

V and J are TRBV2 and TRBJ2-5, with TRBD2 matching 10 bases. J lost 5 bases, V lost 6 bases, and 9 bases had no gene match. This CDR3 has 15 residues. CDR1 SNHLY and CDR2 FYNNEI come from the germline V gene. CDR3: CASRLLAGEWETQYF. For the CDR3, the DNA is TGTGCCAGCAGGCTTCTAGCGGGAGAGTGGGAGACCCAGTACTTC.

The V call is TRBV10-3, the J call TRBJ2-7; 9 nucleotides agree with TRBD1. The CDR3 totals 15 residues. The trim removed 4 bases at V and 7 bases at J, leaving 11 bases unmatched. Germline lookup yields CDR1 ENHRY and CDR2 SYGVKD. Written as DNA, the CDR3 is TGTGCCATCAGTGTGTCGACAGGGGGACCGGGAGAGCAGTACTTC. This gives the protein CAISVSTGGPGEQYF.

The chain carries TRBV5-1 and TRBJ2-5, with TRBD2 matching 8 bases. The germline CDR1 and CDR2 sequences are SGHRS and YFSETQ. Trimming cost V 7 bases and J 3 bases; bases outside gene matches: 8. This CDR3 spans 14 amino acids. The CDR3 sequence is CASHEGGGKETQYF. In DNA, the CDR3 is TGCGCCAGCCACGAGGGCGGGGGGAAAGAGACCCAGTACTTC.

This clone was seen only once. This rearrangement joins TRBV5-1 to TRBJ2-1; D may be TRBD2 (6 bases). Between the trimmed V and J ends, which lost 4 bases and 7 bases, there was a span of 6 bases. The germline CDR1 and CDR2 sequences are SGHRS and YFSETQ. The CDR3 length is 11 residues. The CDR3 is CASSGGNEQFF. CDR3 nucleotide sequence: TGCGCCAGCAGCGGGGGGAATGAGCAGTTCTTC.

The CDR3: CASSPQGHRSAAFF. CDR3 DNA sequence: TGTGCCAGCAGTCCTCAAGGGCACAGGTCAGCAGCTTTCTTT. J is TRBJ1-1 and V is TRBV28, with D tentatively TRBD1 (5 bases). From germline, CDR1 is MDHEN and CDR2 SYDVKM. Trimming stripped 5 bases from V and 10 bases from J, with 20 bases between. This CDR3 is built from 14 residues.

The chain recombines TRBV6-6 with TRBJ1-5; TRBD1 agrees at 9 bases. Looked up from germline, CDR1 is MNHNY and CDR2 is SVGAGI (reference sequence). With 5 bases clipped from V and 6 bases from J, the junction kept 8 bases outside the gene matches. The CDR3 extends over 15 amino acids. The CDR3 DNA reads TGTGCCAGCAGTCTAAGGACAGGGGAGGGTCAGCCCCAGCATTTT. Protein product: CASSLRTGEGQPQHF.

This clone appeared a single time. The genes are TRBV6-5 and TRBJ1-5; D ambiguous. Per the germline V gene, CDR1 is MNHEY and CDR2 is SVGAGI. V lost 6 bases and J lost 7, with 19 bases in between. This CDR3 region has 15 residues. The CDR3 protein is CASRPDISSWQPQHF. CDR3 nucleotide sequence: TGTGCCAGCAGGCCCGACATCTCCTCGTGGCAGCCCCAGCATTTT.

The chain carries TRBV7-9 and TRBJ2-1; 9 nucleotides line up with TRBD2. The CDR3 runs to 16 residues. CDR1 SEHNR and CDR2 FQNEAQ come from the germline V gene (reference sequence). J gave up 0 bases and V 5 bases, and 5 bases lay outside the gene matches. CDR3 sequence (DNA): TGTGCCAGCAGCCCAAGCGGGGGGAGCTCCTACAATGAGCAGTTCTTC. Residues: CASSPSGGSSYNEQFF. Full variable domain (missing parts from reference TRBV7-9 and TRBJ2-1): DTGVSQNPRHKITKRGQNVTFRCDPISEHNRLYWYRQTLGQGPEFLTYFQNEAQLEKSRLLSDRFSAERPKGSFSTLEIQRTEQGDSAMYLCASSPSGGSSYNEQFFGPGTRLTVL.

This chain links TRBV7-9 with TRBJ2-7; tentatively, D is TRBD1 (6 bases). V shed 1 base and J shed 2 bases, with 9 bases lying between them. Germline V gene data show CDR1 as SEHNR and CDR2 as FQNEAQ (reference sequence). This CDR3 is built from 14 residues. The CDR3 DNA follows: TGTGCCAGCAGCTTAGGAGGGGGTACCTACGAGCAGTACTTC. Its translation is CASSLGGGTYEQYF.

This chain joins TRBV14 and TRBJ2-2; 7 positions match TRBD1. V gave up 1 base and J gave up 5 bases; unmatched junction bases: 7. The CDR3 spans 16 residues. The V gene's germline CDR1 is SGHDN and CDR2 FVKESK. As DNA, the CDR3 is TGTGCCAGCAGCCAAGTTCAGGGGGATCCTACCGGGGAGCTGTTTTTT. Protein product: CASSQVQGDPTGELFF.

The V gene is TRBV7-9, the J gene TRBJ2-1; possibly TRBD1 for D (6 bases). This CDR3 spans 15 amino acids. CDR1 is SEHNR and CDR2 is FQNEAQ in the germline V gene (reference sequence). V shed 8 bases and J shed 6 bases, with 20 bases lying between them. Here the CDR3 reads CASVGGQTETNEQFF. As DNA, the CDR3 is TGTGCCAGCGTGGGCGGACAGACGGAGACCAATGAGCAGTTCTTC.

J is TRBJ2-3 and V is TRBV5-6; D gene unclear. V lost 5 bases and J 0 bases, leaving 7 bases between the germline ends. This CDR3 region has 13 residues. Germline values: CDR1 SGHDT, CDR2 YYEEEE. The CDR3 loop is CASSRTSTDTQYF. The CDR3 nucleotides are TGTGCCAGCAGTCGAACTAGCACAGATACGCAGTATTTT.

This chain links TRBV27 with TRBJ2-7, with D perhaps TRBD1 (6 bases). The CDR3 totals 15 residues. The germline V gene has CDR1 MNHEY and CDR2 SMNVEV (reference sequence). The V gene lost 4 bases and the J gene lost 2 bases, with 15 bases spanning the gap. The CDR3 nucleotides are TGTGCCAGCAGTTGGGGTCAGGGGCCAGCCTACGAGCAGTACTTC. As protein: CASSWGQGPAYEQYF.

The V gene is TRBV2, the J gene TRBJ2-3; the D is unclear. The CDR3 totals 14 residues. The germline CDR1 and CDR2 sequences are SNHLY and FYNNEI. The V and J ends lost 3 bases and 0 bases respectively, with 7 bases between them. The CDR3 region is CASSDLSSTDTQYF. The CDR3, as DNA: TGTGCCAGCAGTGACCTTTCTAGCACAGATACGCAGTATTTT.

The V and J genes are TRBV7-9 and TRBJ2-3, with TRBD1 matching over 7 bases. V shed 4 bases, J shed 2 bases, and the junction held 3 bases outside the gene matches. Per germline, CDR1 SEHNR and CDR2 FQNEAQ (reference sequence). This CDR3 has 14 amino acids. DNA of the CDR3: TGTGCCAGCAGCTCGGGACAGTTCACAGATACGCAGTATTTT. As protein: CASSSGQFTDTQYF.

The chain uses TRBV4-1 and TRBJ2-7, with D possibly TRBD2 on 6 matching bases. In germline, CDR1 is MGHRA, CDR2 YSYEKL. The CDR3 is 14 amino acids. V lost 0 bases and J lost 4, with 10 bases in between. The CDR3 nucleotides read TGCGCCAGCAGCCAAGAAAGCGGGTTATACGAGCAGTACTTC. It is translated as CASSQESGLYEQYF.

This chain uses TRBV6-1 with TRBJ2-5; D is possibly TRBD2 (6 bases). Trimming took 3 bases from V and 3 from J, leaving 11 bases between them. Germline V gene lookup returns CDR1 MNHNS and CDR2 SASEGT. The CDR3 runs 14 residues. The CDR3 region has the DNA TGTGCCAGCAGTGAGGGACTTTTCGAAGAGACCCAGTACTTC. Translation: CASSEGLFEETQYF.

The V call is TRBV5-4, the J call TRBJ2-3, with 7 bases identical to TRBD2. Germline CDR1 is SGHNT and CDR2 is YYREEE (reference sequence). J gave up 1 base and V 7 bases, and 3 bases lay outside the gene matches. This CDR3 has 13 residues. The CDR3 protein is CASHREGTDTQYF. The CDR3 nucleotides read TGTGCCAGCCACCGGGAGGGCACAGATACGCAGTATTTT.

CDR3 loop: CATRDRGSSGANVLTF. Here the CDR3 DNA reads TGTGCCACCCGAGACAGGGGGTCCTCTGGGGCCAACGTCCTGACTTTC. The rearrangement links TRBV19 to TRBJ2-6, with 9 bases fitting TRBD1. V was pared by 10 bases and J by 0 bases, with 7 bases of the junction left unmatched. Per the germline V gene, CDR1 is LNHDA and CDR2 is SQIVND (reference sequence). The CDR3 runs to 16 residues.

This clone was counted between two and nine times. The J gene is TRBJ2-1, the V gene TRBV4-3; TRBD1 is a possible D gene (6 bases). The CDR3 contains 15 residues. Germline loops: CDR1 LGHNA, CDR2 YSLEER. The V and J ends lost 0 bases and 9 bases respectively, with 15 bases between them. CDR3 sequence: CASSQERTDLSEQFF. For the CDR3, the DNA is TGCGCCAGCAGCCAAGAACGGACAGACTTGAGTGAGCAGTTCTTC.

The chain uses TRBV5-1 and TRBJ2-5; TRBD2 agrees at 7 bases. The CDR3 has 14 residues. Germline V gene data show CDR1 as SGHRS and CDR2 as YFSETQ. V shed 3 bases, J shed 3 bases, and the junction held 5 bases outside the gene matches. As DNA, the CDR3 is TGCGCCAGCAGCTACGGGCTAGCGGAAGAGACCCAGTACTTC. Its translation: CASSYGLAEETQYF.

This chain uses TRBV6-5 with TRBJ1-1; D is perhaps TRBD1 (5 bases). The CDR3 is made up of 13 amino acids. Germline lookup yields CDR1 MNHEY and CDR2 SVGAGI. Trimming took off 6 bases at V and 1 base at J, with 9 bases between the two ends. The CDR3: CASRGVENTEAFF. The CDR3 bases are TGTGCCAGCAGAGGGGTGGAGAACACTGAAGCTTTCTTT.

This clone occurred once. The V and J genes are TRBV6-1 and TRBJ2-7; D ambiguous. Deletions cut 3 bases from V and 3 bases from J, with 12 bases between. This CDR3 has 14 residues. The germline V gene has CDR1 MNHNS and CDR2 SASEGT. CDR3 residues: CASSETTYDYEQYF. In DNA form, the CDR3 reads TGTGCCAGCAGTGAGACAACATACGACTACGAGCAGTACTTC.